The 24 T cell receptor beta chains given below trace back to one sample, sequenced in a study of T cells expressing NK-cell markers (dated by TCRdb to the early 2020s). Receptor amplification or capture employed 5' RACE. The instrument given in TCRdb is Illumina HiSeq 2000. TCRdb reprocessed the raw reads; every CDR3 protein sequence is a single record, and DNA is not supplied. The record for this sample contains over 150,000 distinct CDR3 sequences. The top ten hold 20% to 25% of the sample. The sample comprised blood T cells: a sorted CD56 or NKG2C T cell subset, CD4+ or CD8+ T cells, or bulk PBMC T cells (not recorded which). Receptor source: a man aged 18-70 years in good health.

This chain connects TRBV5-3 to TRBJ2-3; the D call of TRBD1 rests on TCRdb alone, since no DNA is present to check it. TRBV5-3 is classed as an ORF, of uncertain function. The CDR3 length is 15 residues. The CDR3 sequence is CARSLPRGTTDTQYF.

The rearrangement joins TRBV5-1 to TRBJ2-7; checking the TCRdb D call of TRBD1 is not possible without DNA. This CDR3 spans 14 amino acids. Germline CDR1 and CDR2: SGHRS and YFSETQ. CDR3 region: CASSLRDNSYEQYF.

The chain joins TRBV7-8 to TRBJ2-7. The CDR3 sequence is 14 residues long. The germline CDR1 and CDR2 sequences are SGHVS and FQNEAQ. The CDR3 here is CASSLDRGAYEQYF.

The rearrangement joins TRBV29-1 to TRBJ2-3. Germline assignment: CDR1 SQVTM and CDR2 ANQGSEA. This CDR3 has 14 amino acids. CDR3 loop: CSVLSGPSTDTQYF.

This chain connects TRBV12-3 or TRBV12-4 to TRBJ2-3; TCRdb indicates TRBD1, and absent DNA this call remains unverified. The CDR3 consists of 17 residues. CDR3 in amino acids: CASSHLPLRGGTDTQYF.

CDR3 region: CASSPHSGGSYEQYF. The rearrangement links TRBV14 to TRBJ2-7. This CDR3 contains 15 residues. Germline-derived CDR1 and CDR2 are SGHDN and FVKESK.

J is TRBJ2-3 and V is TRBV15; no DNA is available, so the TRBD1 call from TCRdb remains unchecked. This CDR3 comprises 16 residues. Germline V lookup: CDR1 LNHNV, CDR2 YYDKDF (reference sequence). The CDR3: CATSRDAQGATDTQYF.

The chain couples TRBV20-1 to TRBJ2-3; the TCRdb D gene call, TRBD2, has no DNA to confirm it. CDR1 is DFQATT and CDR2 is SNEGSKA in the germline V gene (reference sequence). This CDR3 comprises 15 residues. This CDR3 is CSAPRLGEGTDTQYF.

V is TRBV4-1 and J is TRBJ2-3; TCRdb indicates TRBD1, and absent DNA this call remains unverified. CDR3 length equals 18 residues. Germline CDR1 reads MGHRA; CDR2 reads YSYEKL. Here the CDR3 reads CASSRSQIGQLSTDTQYF.

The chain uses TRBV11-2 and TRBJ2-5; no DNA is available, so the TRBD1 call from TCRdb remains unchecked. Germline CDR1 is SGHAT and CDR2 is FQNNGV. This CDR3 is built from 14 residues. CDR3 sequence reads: CASSLARGWETQYF. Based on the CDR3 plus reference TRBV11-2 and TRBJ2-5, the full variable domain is EAGVAQSPRYKIIEKRQSVAFWCNPISGHATLYWYQQILGQGPKLLIQFQNNGVVDDSQLPKDRFSAERLKGVDSTLKIQPAKLEDSAVYLCASSLARGWETQYFGPGTRLLVL.

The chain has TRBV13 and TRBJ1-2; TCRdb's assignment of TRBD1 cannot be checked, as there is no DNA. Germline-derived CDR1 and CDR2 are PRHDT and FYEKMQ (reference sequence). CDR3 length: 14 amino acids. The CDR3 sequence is CASRRTDLNYGYTF.

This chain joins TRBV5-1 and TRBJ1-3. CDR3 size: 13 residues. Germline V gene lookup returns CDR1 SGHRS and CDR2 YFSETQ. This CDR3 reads CASSLLPGNTIYF. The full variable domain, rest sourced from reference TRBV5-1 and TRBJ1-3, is KAGVTQTPRYLIKTRGQQVTLSCSPISGHRSVSWYQQTPGQGLQFLFEYFSETQRNKGNFPGRFSGRQFSNSRSEMNVSTLELGDSALYLCASSLLPGNTIYFGEGSWLTVV.

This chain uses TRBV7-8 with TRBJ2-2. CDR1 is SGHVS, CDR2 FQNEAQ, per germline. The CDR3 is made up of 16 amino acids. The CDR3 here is CASSSSPSVNTGELFF. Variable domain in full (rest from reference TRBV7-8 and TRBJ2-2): GAGVSQSPRYKVAKRGQDVALRCDPISGHVSLFWYQQALGQGPEFLTYFQNEAQLDKSGLPSDRFFAERPEGSVSTLKIQRTQQEDSAVYLCASSSSPSVNTGELFFGEGSRLTVL.

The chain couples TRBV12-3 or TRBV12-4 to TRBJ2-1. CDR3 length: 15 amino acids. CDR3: CASRQTASSYNEQFF.

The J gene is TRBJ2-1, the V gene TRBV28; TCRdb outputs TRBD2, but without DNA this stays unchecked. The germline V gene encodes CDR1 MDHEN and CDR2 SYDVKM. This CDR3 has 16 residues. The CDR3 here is CASSLLAGGVDNEQFF.

The CDR3 sequence is CASSLEGWPSYEQYF. This chain joins TRBV5-1 and TRBJ2-7. This CDR3 contains 15 residues. Germline V gene sequence: CDR1 SGHRS, CDR2 YFSETQ.

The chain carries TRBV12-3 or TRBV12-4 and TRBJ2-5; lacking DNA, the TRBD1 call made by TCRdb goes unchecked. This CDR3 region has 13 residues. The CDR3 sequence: CASSRDSQETQYF.

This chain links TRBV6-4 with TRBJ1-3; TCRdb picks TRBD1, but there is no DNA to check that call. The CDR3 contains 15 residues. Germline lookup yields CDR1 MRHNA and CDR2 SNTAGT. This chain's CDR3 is CASTQTDYSGNTIYF.

The CDR3 loop is CASSFGGGQIEFSGANVLTF. The rearrangement links TRBV27 to TRBJ2-6; TCRdb's D call, TRBD1, is unchecked because there is no DNA. Germline assignment: CDR1 MNHEY and CDR2 SMNVEV (reference sequence). CDR3 length: 20 residues.

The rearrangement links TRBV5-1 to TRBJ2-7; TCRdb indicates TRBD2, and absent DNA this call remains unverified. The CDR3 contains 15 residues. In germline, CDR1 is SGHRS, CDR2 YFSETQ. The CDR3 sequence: CASSLDGALSYEQYF.

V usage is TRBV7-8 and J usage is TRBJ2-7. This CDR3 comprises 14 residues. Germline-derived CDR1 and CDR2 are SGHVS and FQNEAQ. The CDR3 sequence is CASSLAVVSYEQYF.

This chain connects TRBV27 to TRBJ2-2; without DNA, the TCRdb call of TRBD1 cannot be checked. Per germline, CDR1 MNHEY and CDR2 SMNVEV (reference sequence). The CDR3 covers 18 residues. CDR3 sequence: CASSLNGAGEVNTGELFF.

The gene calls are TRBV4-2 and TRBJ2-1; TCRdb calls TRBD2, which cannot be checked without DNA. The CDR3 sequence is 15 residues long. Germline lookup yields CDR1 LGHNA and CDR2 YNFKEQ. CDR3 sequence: CASSQGAKSYNEQFF.

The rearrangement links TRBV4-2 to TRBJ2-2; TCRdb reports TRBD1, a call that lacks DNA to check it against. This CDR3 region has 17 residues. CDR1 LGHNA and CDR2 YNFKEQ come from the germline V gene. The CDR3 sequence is CASSQHIRGPNTGELFF.